This T cell receptor (beta chain) is drawn from a study of CD8+ T cells in alopecia areata. Treatment here: oral pan-JAK inhibitor, 5-10 mg twice daily. Patients with alopecia areata provided lesional scalp punch biopsies as well as peripheral blood. RNA extraction and reverse transcription yielded cDNA as sequencing template. Sequencing used immunoSEQ multiplex PCR; TCRdb keeps in-frame clones, though not all of them. The table has hundreds of thousands of clones, around three fifths seen once. Germline-derived CDR1 and CDR2 are MNHEY and SVGAGI. The ends were cut back, 4 bases at V and 2 bases at J, with 8 bases in the middle. CDR3 size: 14 residues.

The sample was CD4+ T cells sorted from blood, taken at approximately week 52, from a patient treated with tofacitinib. The sequence came from a human donor with alopecia areata. The chain uses TRBV6-5 and TRBJ2-2; D unclear. This chain's CDR3 is CASSSRSNTGELFF. The CDR3 coding sequence is TGTGCCAGCAGTTCCCGGTCTAACACCGGGGAGCTGTTTTTT.